This entry features one T cell receptor beta chain sequence. Its antigen is currently unknown. The data were taken from a study of Graves' ophthalmopathy and Graves' hyperthyroidism. Study results and limitations: Most expanded thyroid clonotypes above 0.001 frequency also appeared in blood.

Amplified TCR beta CDR3 regions were obtained using RNA transcripts as template. Amplification began with first-round RT-PCR using HTBI primers, then second-round multiplex PCR was performed. TCRdb re-called the multiplex PCR reads through MiXCR, storing one row per CDR3 protein. The sample contains 900,000 to 1,200,000 distinct CDR3 sequences, 35% to 40% of which appear only once. V was cut by 5 bases and J by 2 bases, with 9 bases left in between. Germline-derived CDR1 and CDR2 are SGHAT and FQNNGV. The CDR3 has 13 amino acids. People with hyperthyroidism were aged 18 to 65 and newly diagnosed, under 2 months' duration. Certain patients, namely those with other autoimmune diseases, uncontrolled infections, pregnancy or lactation, were excluded.

The TCR comes from an adult man with Graves' hyperthyroidism. The chain is built from TRBV11-2 and TRBJ1-1, with no clear D. The sequenced sample was peripheral blood or thyroid tissue (not recorded which). As DNA, the CDR3 is TGTGCCAGCAGCCAGAACTTTAACACTGAAGCTTTCTTT. Translation: CASSQNFNTEAFF.